These 26 T cell receptor beta chains were sequenced from one sample in a study of T cells in Graves' hyperthyroidism and ophthalmopathy. TCR beta CDR3 region amplification was performed from RNA transcripts. The HTBI primer set served for first-round RT-PCR of the TCR CDR3. TCRdb itself ran the multiplex PCR reads through MiXCR, one entry per CDR3 protein. The table includes about 260,000 distinct CDR3 sequences, about 17% detected once. Sequences were obtained from blood. These receptors were taken from a young woman with Graves' ophthalmopathy.

In its sample, this clonotype was seen many times. J is TRBJ1-6 and V is TRBV15; no reliable D call. Trimming pared 1 base from V and 8 bases from J, leaving 9 bases between. CDR3 length: 14 residues. The germline CDR1 and CDR2 sequences are LNHNV and YYDKDF (reference sequence). The CDR3 sequence is CATSRASPHSPLHF. Here the CDR3 DNA reads TGTGCCACCAGCAGAGCCTCACCCCATTCACCCCTCCACTTT. The full variable domain, completed using reference TRBV15 and TRBJ1-6, is DAMVIQNPRYQVTQFGKPVTLSCSQTLNHNVMYWYQQKSSQAPKLLFHYYDKDFNNEADTPDNFQSRRPNTSFCFLDIRSPGLGDTAMYLCATSRASPHSPLHFGNGTRLTVT.

This clonotype was seen more than once but under ten times. This chain connects TRBV19 to TRBJ2-3; 12 bases fit TRBD2. This CDR3 is built from 20 residues. Germline V CDR1 and CDR2: LNHDA, SQIVND (reference sequence). Unmatched junction bases numbered 14, after V lost 3 bases and J lost 1 base. CDR3 bases: TGTGCCAGTAGTATGGGGAGATGGACTAGCGGGGTCGCTGGCACAGATACGCAGTATTTT. It is translated as CASSMGRWTSGVAGTDTQYF.

This clonotype was seen only a few times. J is TRBJ1-1 and V is TRBV18; possible D gene TRBD1, 6 bases. This CDR3 is built from 18 residues. The ends were cut back, 4 bases at V and 6 bases at J, with 27 bases in the middle. CDR1 and CDR2 (germline): KGHSH, LQKENI. Here the CDR3 reads CASSRGGGRSGPGAEAFF. The DNA for the CDR3 is TGTGCCAGCTCACGGGGTGGGGGCCGATCGGGGCCGGGGGCTGAAGCTTTCTTT.

This clonotype was counted many times. V and J are TRBV6-2 or TRBV6-3 and TRBJ2-3; tentatively, D is TRBD2 (6 bases). Germline assignment: CDR1 MNHEY and CDR2 SVGEGT. The V and J ends lost 0 bases and 2 bases respectively, with 9 bases between them. The CDR3 extends over 15 amino acids. CDR3 in amino acids: CASSYSGGNTDTQYF. The CDR3 DNA sequence: TGTGCCAGCAGTTACTCTGGCGGGAACACAGATACGCAGTATTTT.

This clonotype was found many times. This chain uses TRBV12-3 or TRBV12-4 with TRBJ1-1; TRBD1 matches at 8 bases. The CDR3 loop spans 16 amino acids. The V gene end was trimmed by 8 bases and the J gene end by 1 base; junction bases not matched to a gene: 12. Here the CDR3 reads CASSQGAAYRNTEAFF. The CDR3 DNA follows: TGTGCCAGCTCGCAGGGGGCGGCATATAGGAACACTGAAGCTTTCTTT.

This clonotype has just a few counts. A much larger clonotype is one base distant, so this may be a read error. The CDR3 protein is CASSFSGSRSSYEQYF. The CDR3 DNA sequence: TGTGCCAGCAGTTTCAGCGGGTCAAGGAGCTCCTACGAGCAGTACTTC. V and J are TRBV12-3 or TRBV12-4 and TRBJ2-7; D possibly corresponds to TRBD2 (6 bases). The CDR3 loop spans 16 amino acids. Between the trimmed V and J ends, which lost 3 bases and 0 bases, there was a span of 15 bases.

The chain carries TRBV10-3 and TRBJ2-7; 15 bases fit TRBD2. The CDR3 is 16 amino acids. J lost 3 bases, V lost 0 bases, and 0 bases had no gene match. The germline V gene encodes CDR1 ENHRY and CDR2 SYGVKD. CDR3 in DNA: TGTGCCATCAGTGAGTCGGGACTAGCGGGGGGCTACGAGCAGTACTTC. It yields the protein CAISESGLAGGYEQYF.

Ten or more counts support this clonotype. This chain joins TRBV28 and TRBJ2-7; D tentatively fits TRBD1 or TRBD2 (5 bases each). Trimming cost V 5 bases and J 0 bases, with 5 bases left between them. This CDR3 has 12 residues. The germline gives CDR1 MDHEN, CDR2 SYDVKM. The CDR3 here is CASSGGSYEQYF. The CDR3 coding sequence is TGTGCCAGCAGTGGGGGCTCCTACGAGCAGTACTTC.

The chain combines TRBV2 with TRBJ2-3; D possibly matches TRBD1 or TRBD2 (5 bases each). This CDR3 comprises 16 residues. CDR1 is SNHLY and CDR2 is FYNNEI in the germline V gene. V dropped 5 bases and J dropped 1 base, with 16 bases sitting between them. The CDR3 is CASSFLGRGGTDTQYF. Here the CDR3 DNA reads TGTGCCAGCAGTTTTTTAGGGAGAGGGGGCACAGATACGCAGTATTTT.

Ten or more counts support this clonotype. The chain combines TRBV11-3 with TRBJ1-1; 8 bases map to TRBD1. The trim removed 2 bases at V and 5 bases at J, leaving 10 bases unmatched. From germline, CDR1 is SGHNT and CDR2 YENEEA. The CDR3 length is 16 residues. The CDR3 sequence is CASSLKVATGVTEAFF. In DNA, the CDR3 is TGTGCCAGCAGCTTAAAGGTCGCGACAGGGGTGACTGAAGCTTTCTTT. The whole variable domain, remainder taken from reference TRBV11-3 and TRBJ1-1, is EAGVVQSPRYKIIEKKQPVAFWCNPISGHNTLYWYLQNLGQGPELLIRYENEEAVDDSQLPKDRFSAERLKGVDSTLKIQPAELGDSAVYLCASSLKVATGVTEAFFGQGTRLTVV.

This clonotype was counted many times. The chain joins TRBV28 to TRBJ1-5, with 7 bases lining up with TRBD1. The CDR3 is 14 amino acids. The V and J ends lost 8 bases and 2 bases, in that order; junction bases with no gene match: 6. CDR1 is MDHEN and CDR2 is SYDVKM in the germline V gene. This CDR3 is CASSHGQGNQPQHF. In nucleotides, the CDR3 is TGTGCCAGCTCCCACGGACAGGGCAATCAGCCCCAGCATTTT.

J is TRBJ1-1 and V is TRBV19, with D unresolved. CDR1 is LNHDA, CDR2 SQIVND, per germline (reference sequence). The CDR3 totals 15 residues. With 3 bases removed from V and 5 bases from J, the gap between germline ends came to 16 bases. Here the CDR3 DNA reads TGTGCCAGTAGTATTCCAGGCAGTCTTTCTACTGAAGCTTTCTTT. Its translation is CASSIPGSLSTEAFF.

This clonotype showed up many times. This sequence joins TRBV11-2 and TRBJ2-2; D is undetermined. CDR3 length equals 13 residues. With 0 bases removed from V and 6 bases from J, the gap between germline ends came to 5 bases. Germline CDR1 reads SGHAT; CDR2 reads FQNNGV. CDR3 region: CASSLEMAGELFF. CDR3 sequence (DNA): TGTGCCAGCAGCTTAGAAATGGCCGGGGAGCTGTTTTTT. The complete variable domain, with remaining parts taken from reference TRBV11-2 and TRBJ2-2, reads EAGVAQSPRYKIIEKRQSVAFWCNPISGHATLYWYQQILGQGPKLLIQFQNNGVVDDSQLPKDRFSAERLKGVDSTLKIQPAKLEDSAVYLCASSLEMAGELFFGEGSRLTVL.

This clonotype was seen many times. This chain connects TRBV9 to TRBJ1-2; D unclear. The CDR3 runs to 13 residues. V was clipped by 0 bases and J by 13 bases, with 16 bases between them. Per germline, CDR1 SGDLS and CDR2 YYNGEE. Written as DNA, the CDR3 is TGTGCCAGCAGCGTAGTTTCCGGCGCGGCCGGCACCTTC. Translating it yields CASSVVSGAAGTF. The entire variable domain, with the rest obtained from reference TRBV9 and TRBJ1-2, is as follows: DSGVTQTPKHLITATGQRVTLRCSPRSGDLSVYWYQQSLDQGLQFLIQYYNGEERAKGNILERFSAQQFPDLHSELNLSSLELGDSALYFCASSVVSGAAGTFGSGTRLTVV.

This clonotype was seen at least ten times. V and J are TRBV30 and TRBJ1-4; 7 bases map to TRBD1. Germline trimming cut 5 bases from V and 5 bases from J; bases unmatched to any gene: 11. CDR1 GTSNPN and CDR2 SVGIG come from the germline V gene (reference sequence). The CDR3 loop spans 15 amino acids. Written as DNA, the CDR3 is TGTGCCTGGCGGAGAGGGGGCACGGTAAATGAAAAACTGTTTTTT. It codes for CAWRRGGTVNEKLFF. The full variable domain, with the rest looked up from reference TRBV30 and TRBJ1-4, is SQTIHQWPATLVQPVGSPLSLECTVEGTSNPNLYWYRQAAGRGLQLLFYSVGIGQISSEVPQNLSASRPQDRQFILSSKKLLLSDSGFYLCAWRRGGTVNEKLFFGSGTQLSVL.

This clonotype has at least ten counts. The chain employs TRBV5-1 and TRBJ1-1; D perhaps matches TRBD1 (6 bases). V was cut by 4 bases and J by 2 bases, with 15 bases left in between. Germline values: CDR1 SGHRS, CDR2 YFSETQ. The CDR3 sequence is 15 residues long. In DNA form, the CDR3 reads TGCGCCAGCAGCGGTCAGACAGGCTCAAACACTGAAGCTTTCTTT. Protein product: CASSGQTGSNTEAFF.

This clonotype was recorded many times. The CDR3 nucleotides read TGTGCCAGCAGCCAATGGGACGGCCTATATCAAGAGACCCAGTACTTC. Amino acids: CASSQWDGLYQETQYF. The V gene is TRBV28, the J gene TRBJ2-5; D is perhaps TRBD1 or TRBD2 (5 bases each). The CDR3 runs 16 residues. Germline V CDR1 and CDR2: MDHEN, SYDVKM. Trimming removed 6 bases from V and 2 bases from J, with 19 bases in between.

At least ten counts were recorded for this clonotype. V gene TRBV10-3 combines with J gene TRBJ1-1; 7 bases line up with TRBD1. Per germline, CDR1 ENHRY and CDR2 SYGVKD. The trim removed 3 bases at V and 1 base at J, leaving 2 bases unmatched. This CDR3 spans 14 amino acids. In nucleotides, the CDR3 is TGTGCCATCAGTGAAGAGGGGGCGAACACTGAAGCTTTCTTT. This gives the protein CAISEEGANTEAFF.

This clonotype was detected only once. A read error is possible here, since a much larger clone lies one base away. The chain uses TRBV15 and TRBJ2-7; TRBD2 aligns across 7 bases. Germline CDR1 is LNHNV and CDR2 is YYDKDF (reference sequence). This CDR3 has 14 amino acids. The CDR3 nucleotides are TGTGCCGCCAGCAGTGCTAGCGGACCCTACGAGCAGTACTTC. Translated: CAASSASGPYEQYF.

This clonotype occurred many times. The V and J genes are TRBV29-1 and TRBJ1-1, with D possibly being TRBD1 (6 bases). The CDR3 covers 13 residues. Looked up from germline, CDR1 is SQVTM and CDR2 is ANQGSEA. V was cut by 4 bases and J by 1 base, with 10 bases left in between. DNA of the CDR3: TGCAGCGTTGTCAGGGGCCAGAACACTGAAGCTTTCTTT. Translating gives CSVVRGQNTEAFF.

The rearrangement joins TRBV28 to TRBJ2-1, with 9 bases identical to TRBD1. The CDR3 is 14 residues long. Germline CDR1 reads MDHEN; CDR2 reads SYDVKM. Germline trimming cut 2 bases from V and 8 bases from J; bases unmatched to any gene: 4. The CDR3 DNA is TGTGCCAGCAGTTTAGGGACAGGGTGGTATGAGCAGTTCTTC. It yields the protein CASSLGTGWYEQFF.

The chain uses TRBV4-2 and TRBJ2-7; TRBD2 matches at 14 bases. The V gene's germline CDR1 is LGHNA and CDR2 YNFKEQ. The CDR3 has 16 amino acids. V trimming: 2 bases; J trimming: 3 bases; junction bases outside the gene matches: 3. CDR3 sequence (DNA): TGTGCCAGCAGCCAACCGACTAGCGGGAGGGTCTACGAGCAGTACGTC. Its translation is CASSQPTSGRVYEQYV.

This clonotype has a count of ten or more. The rearrangement joins TRBV20-1 to TRBJ2-3; 9 bases agree with TRBD2. From germline, CDR1 is DFQATT and CDR2 SNEGSKA (reference sequence). The trim removed 8 bases at V and 4 bases at J, leaving 13 bases unmatched. This CDR3 is built from 15 residues. CDR3 nucleotides: TGCAGTTCCTTTCAGTCTAGCGGGATTGCAGATACGCAGTATTTT. Amino acid sequence: CSSFQSSGIADTQYF.

Many counts were recorded for this clonotype. The genes are TRBV28 and TRBJ1-2; D may be TRBD1 (6 bases). Germline CDR1 MDHEN, CDR2 SYDVKM. CDR3 length: 17 amino acids. V lost 8 bases and J 0 bases, leaving 22 bases between the germline ends. The CDR3 bases are TGTGCCAGCGGCATCCTTCCGGGACATAAGACTAACTATGGCTACACCTTC. Translation: CASGILPGHKTNYGYTF.

This clonotype was counted at least ten times. The V and J genes are TRBV5-6 and TRBJ2-3, with D unclear. Germline CDR1 is SGHDT and CDR2 is YYEEEE. The CDR3 has 15 amino acids. V lost 0 bases and J 2 bases, leaving 10 bases between the germline ends. This CDR3 reads CASSLGFGFTDTQYF. The CDR3 region has the DNA TGTGCCAGCAGCTTGGGTTTCGGTTTCACAGATACGCAGTATTTT.

In this sample, this clonotype turned up many times. The J gene is TRBJ1-1, the V gene TRBV28; tentatively, D is TRBD1 (5 bases). V dropped 5 bases and J dropped 10 bases, with 17 bases sitting between them. CDR1 MDHEN and CDR2 SYDVKM come from the germline V gene. The CDR3 is made up of 13 amino acids. The CDR3 bases are TGTGCCAGCAGTGGGGGGACGGAAAAAGTAGCTTTCTTT. Its protein is CASSGGTEKVAFF.